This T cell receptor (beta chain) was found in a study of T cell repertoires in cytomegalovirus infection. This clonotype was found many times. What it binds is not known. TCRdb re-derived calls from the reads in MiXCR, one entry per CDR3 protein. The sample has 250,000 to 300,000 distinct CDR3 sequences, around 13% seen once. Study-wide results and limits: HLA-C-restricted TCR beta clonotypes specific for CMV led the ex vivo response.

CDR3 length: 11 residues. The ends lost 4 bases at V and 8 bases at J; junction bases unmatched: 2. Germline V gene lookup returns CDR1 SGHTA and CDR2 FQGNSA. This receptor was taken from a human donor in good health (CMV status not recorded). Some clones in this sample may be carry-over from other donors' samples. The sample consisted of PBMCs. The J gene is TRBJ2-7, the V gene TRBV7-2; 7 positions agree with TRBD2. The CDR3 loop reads CASSSSGKQYF. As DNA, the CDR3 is TGTGCCAGCAGCTCGAGCGGGAAGCAGTACTTC.